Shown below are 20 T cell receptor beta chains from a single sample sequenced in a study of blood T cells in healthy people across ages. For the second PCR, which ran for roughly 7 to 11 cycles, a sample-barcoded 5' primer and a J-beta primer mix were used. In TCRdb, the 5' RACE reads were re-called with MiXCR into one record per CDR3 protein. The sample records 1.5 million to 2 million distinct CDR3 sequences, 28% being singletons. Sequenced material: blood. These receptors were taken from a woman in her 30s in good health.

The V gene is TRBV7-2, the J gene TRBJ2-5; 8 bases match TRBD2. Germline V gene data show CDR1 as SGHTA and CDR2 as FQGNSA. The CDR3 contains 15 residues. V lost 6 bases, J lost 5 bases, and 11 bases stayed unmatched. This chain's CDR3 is CASRYSGLARETQYF. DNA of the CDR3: TGTGCCAGCAGATATTCAGGACTAGCTAGGGAGACCCAGTACTTC.

The CDR3 here is CARIPRTSTDTQYF. The CDR3 coding sequence is TGTGCCAGGATACCTCGGACTAGCACAGATACGCAGTATTTT. This chain joins TRBV6-4 and TRBJ2-3, with D perhaps TRBD2 (5 bases). This CDR3 is 14 amino acids long. CDR1 and CDR2 from the germline V gene are MRHNA and SNTAGT. Between the trimmed V and J ends, which lost 9 bases and 0 bases, there was a span of 13 bases.

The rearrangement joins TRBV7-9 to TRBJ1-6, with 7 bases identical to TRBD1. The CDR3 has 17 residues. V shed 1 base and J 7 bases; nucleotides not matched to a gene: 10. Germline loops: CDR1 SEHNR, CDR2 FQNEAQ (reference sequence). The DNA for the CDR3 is TGTGCCAGCAGCTTAGTAACAGGAAGGGGGCCAAATTCACCCCTCCACTTT. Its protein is CASSLVTGRGPNSPLHF. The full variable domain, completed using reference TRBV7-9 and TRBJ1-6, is DTGVSQNPRHKITKRGQNVTFRCDPISEHNRLYWYRQTLGQGPEFLTYFQNEAQLEKSRLLSDRFSAERPKGSFSTLEIQRTEQGDSAMYLCASSLVTGRGPNSPLHFGNGTRLTVT.

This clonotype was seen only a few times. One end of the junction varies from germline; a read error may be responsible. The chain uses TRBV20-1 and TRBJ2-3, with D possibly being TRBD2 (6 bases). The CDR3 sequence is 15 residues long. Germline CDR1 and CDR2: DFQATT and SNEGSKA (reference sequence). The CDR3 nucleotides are TGCAATGCTGGACTGATGGAGCGGGTCACAGATACGCAGTATTTT. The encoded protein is CNAGLMERVTDTQYF.

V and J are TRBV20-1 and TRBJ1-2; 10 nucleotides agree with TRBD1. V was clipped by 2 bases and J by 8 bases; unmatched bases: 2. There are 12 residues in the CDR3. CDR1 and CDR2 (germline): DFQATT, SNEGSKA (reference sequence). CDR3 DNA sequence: TGCAGTGCTAGATTGGGACAGGGGGGCTACACCTTC. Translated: CSARLGQGGYTF.

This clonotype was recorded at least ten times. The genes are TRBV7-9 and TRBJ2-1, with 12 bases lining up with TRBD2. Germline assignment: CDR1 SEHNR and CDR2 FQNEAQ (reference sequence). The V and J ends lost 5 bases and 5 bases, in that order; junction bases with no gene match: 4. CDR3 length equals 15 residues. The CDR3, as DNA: TGTGCCAGCAGCCTACTAGCGGGGGGCCACAATGAGCAGTTCTTC. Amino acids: CASSLLAGGHNEQFF.

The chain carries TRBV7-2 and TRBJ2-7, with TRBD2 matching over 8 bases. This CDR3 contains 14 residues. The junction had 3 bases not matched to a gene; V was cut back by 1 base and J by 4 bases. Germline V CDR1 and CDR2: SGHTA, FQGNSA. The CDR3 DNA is TGTACCAGCAGCTTAGAGACTAGCGTATACGAGCAGTACTTC. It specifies CTSSLETSVYEQYF.

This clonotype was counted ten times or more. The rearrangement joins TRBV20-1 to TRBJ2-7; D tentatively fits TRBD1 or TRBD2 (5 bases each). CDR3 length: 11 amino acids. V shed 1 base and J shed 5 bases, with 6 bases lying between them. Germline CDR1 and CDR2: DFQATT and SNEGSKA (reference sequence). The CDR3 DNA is TGCAGTGCTAGAGGGGACCACGAGCAGTACTTC. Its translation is CSARGDHEQYF.

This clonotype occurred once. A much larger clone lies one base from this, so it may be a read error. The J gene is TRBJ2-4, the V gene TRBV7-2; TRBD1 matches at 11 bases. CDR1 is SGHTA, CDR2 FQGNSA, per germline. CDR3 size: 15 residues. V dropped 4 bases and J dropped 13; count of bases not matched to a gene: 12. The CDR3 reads CASSSGQGAQNEQYF. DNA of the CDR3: TGTGCCAGCAGCTCCGGACAGGGGGCGCAGAATGAGCAGTACTTC.

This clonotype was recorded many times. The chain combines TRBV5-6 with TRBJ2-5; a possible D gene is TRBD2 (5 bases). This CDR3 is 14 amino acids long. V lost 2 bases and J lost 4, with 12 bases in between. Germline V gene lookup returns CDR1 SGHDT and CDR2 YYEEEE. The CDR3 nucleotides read TGTGCCAGCAGCTTACTAGATCCTCGAGAGACCCAGTACTTC. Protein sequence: CASSLLDPRETQYF.

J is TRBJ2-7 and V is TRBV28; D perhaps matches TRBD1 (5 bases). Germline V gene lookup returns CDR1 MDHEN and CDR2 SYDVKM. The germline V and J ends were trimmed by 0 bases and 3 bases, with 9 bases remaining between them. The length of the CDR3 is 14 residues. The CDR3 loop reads CASSLWLGDYEQYF. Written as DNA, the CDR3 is TGTGCCAGCAGTTTATGGCTAGGGGACTACGAGCAGTACTTC.

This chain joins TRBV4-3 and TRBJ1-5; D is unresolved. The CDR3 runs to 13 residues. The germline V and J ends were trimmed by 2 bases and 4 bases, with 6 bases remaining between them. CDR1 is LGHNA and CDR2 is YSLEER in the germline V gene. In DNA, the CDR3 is TGCGCCAGCAGCCAATCATTGAATCAGCCCCAGCATTTT. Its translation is CASSQSLNQPQHF.

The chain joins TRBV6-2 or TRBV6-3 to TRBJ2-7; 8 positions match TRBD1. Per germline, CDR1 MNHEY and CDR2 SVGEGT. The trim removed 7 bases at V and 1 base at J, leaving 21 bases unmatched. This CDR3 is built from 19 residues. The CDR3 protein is CASTRRRQGPYGESYEQYF. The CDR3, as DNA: TGTGCCAGCACGAGGAGACGACAGGGGCCGTATGGGGAATCCTACGAGCAGTACTTC.

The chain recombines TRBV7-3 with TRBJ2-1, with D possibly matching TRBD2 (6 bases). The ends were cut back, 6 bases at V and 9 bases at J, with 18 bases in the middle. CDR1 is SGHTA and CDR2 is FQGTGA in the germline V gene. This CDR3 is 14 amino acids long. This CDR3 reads CASREEGAIGEQFF. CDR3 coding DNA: TGTGCCAGCAGGGAGGAGGGTGCGATTGGTGAGCAGTTCTTC.

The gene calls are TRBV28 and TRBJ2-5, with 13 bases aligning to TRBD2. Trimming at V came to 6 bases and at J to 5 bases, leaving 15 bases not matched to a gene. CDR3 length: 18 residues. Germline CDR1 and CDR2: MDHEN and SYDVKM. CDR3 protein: CASSSPGLAGRTSETQYF. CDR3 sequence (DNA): TGTGCCAGCAGCTCACCGGGACTAGCGGGGCGCACGTCGGAGACCCAGTACTTC.

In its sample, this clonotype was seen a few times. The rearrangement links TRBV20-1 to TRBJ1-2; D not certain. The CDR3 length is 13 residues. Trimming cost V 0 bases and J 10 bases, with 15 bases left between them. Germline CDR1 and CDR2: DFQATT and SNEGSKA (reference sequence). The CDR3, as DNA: TGCAGTGCTAGAGATGGTTGGTTGAGTGTCTACACCTTC. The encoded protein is CSARDGWLSVYTF.

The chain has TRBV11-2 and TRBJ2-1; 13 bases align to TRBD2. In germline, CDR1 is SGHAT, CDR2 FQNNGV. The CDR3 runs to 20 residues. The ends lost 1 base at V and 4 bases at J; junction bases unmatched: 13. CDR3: CASSLAVLAGGLAIYNEQFF. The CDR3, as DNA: TGTGCCAGCAGCTTAGCAGTACTAGCGGGGGGGCTCGCCATATACAATGAGCAGTTCTTC. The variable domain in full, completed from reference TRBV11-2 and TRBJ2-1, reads EAGVAQSPRYKIIEKRQSVAFWCNPISGHATLYWYQQILGQGPKLLIQFQNNGVVDDSQLPKDRFSAERLKGVDSTLKIQPAKLEDSAVYLCASSLAVLAGGLAIYNEQFFGPGTRLTVL.

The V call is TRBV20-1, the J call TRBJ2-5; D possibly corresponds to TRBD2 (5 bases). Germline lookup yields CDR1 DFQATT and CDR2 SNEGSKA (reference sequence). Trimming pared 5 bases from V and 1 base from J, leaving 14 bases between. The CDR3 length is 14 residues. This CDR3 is CSAPSGGRQETQYF. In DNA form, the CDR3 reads TGCAGTGCTCCAAGTGGCGGGCGCCAAGAGACCCAGTACTTC.

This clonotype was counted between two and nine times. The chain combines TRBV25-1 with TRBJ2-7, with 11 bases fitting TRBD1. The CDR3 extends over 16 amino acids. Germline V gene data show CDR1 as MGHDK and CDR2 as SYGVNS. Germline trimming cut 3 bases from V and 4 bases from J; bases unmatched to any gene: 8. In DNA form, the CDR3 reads TGTGCCAGCAGTGAGATAGCCGGGACAGGGGGATACGAGCAGTACTTC. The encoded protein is CASSEIAGTGGYEQYF.

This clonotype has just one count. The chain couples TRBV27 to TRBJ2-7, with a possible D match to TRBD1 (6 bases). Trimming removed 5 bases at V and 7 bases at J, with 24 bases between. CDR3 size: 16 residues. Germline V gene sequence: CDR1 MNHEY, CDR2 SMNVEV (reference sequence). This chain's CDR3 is CASSPGWDMESGEQYF. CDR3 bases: TGTGCCAGCAGTCCTGGGTGGGACATGGAATCGGGTGAGCAGTACTTC.